These T cell receptor beta chains were read from a single sample in a study of blood T cell repertoires in COVID-19. Profiled with immunoSEQ multiplex PCR; TCRdb holds only in-frame clones, not every one. Here the sample spans about 200,000 clones, more than 75% being singletons. Sequenced sample: peripheral blood. The receptors derive from a woman older than 75 with COVID-19, enrolled during active disease. CDR3s include the opening cysteine and the closing phenylalanine or tryptophan. D genes are given only for firm matches. Clone size is shown for a subset of rows, as once, few, many or a class of expanded clone.

D gene: TRBD2; clone size: .; J gene: TRBJ2-2; V gene: TRBV14; CDR3 DNA: TGTGCCAGCAGCCAAGAAGCGGGGACGAACACCGGGGAGCTGTTTTTT; CDR3 protein: CASSQEAGTNTGELFF
D gene: .; clone size: .; J gene: TRBJ1-1; V gene: TRBV5-1; CDR3 DNA: TGCGCCAGCAGCCGGGCCGCAGGGGACACTGAAGCTTTCTTT; CDR3 protein: CASSRAAGDTEAFF
D gene: TRBD2; clone size: .; J gene: TRBJ2-3; V gene: TRBV7-3; CDR3 DNA: TGTGCCAGCAGCTTAAACAGCGGGGGGTTCACAGATACGCAGTATTTT; CDR3 protein: CASSLNSGGFTDTQYF
D gene: .; clone size: .; J gene: TRBJ1-2; V gene: TRBV7-2; CDR3 DNA: TGTGCCAGCAGCTTAGTTAGGGGTAACTATGGCTACACCTTC; CDR3 protein: CASSLVRGNYGYTF
D gene: .; clone size: .; J gene: TRBJ1-3; V gene: TRBV18; CDR3 DNA: TGTGCCAGCCAAGGGGGACGTGGAAACACCATATATTTT; CDR3 protein: CASQGGRGNTIYF
D gene: .; clone size: few; J gene: TRBJ1-5; V gene: TRBV7-9; CDR3 DNA: TGTGCCAGCAGCTTACAGGCTAGCAATCAGCCCCAGCATTTT; CDR3 protein: CASSLQASNQPQHF
D gene: TRBD2; clone size: .; J gene: TRBJ2-5; V gene: TRBV7-9; CDR3 DNA: TGTGCCAGCAGCTTAGTATCGGGGGGTTTCCAAGAGACCCAGTACTTC; CDR3 protein: CASSLVSGGFQETQYF
D gene: .; clone size: .; J gene: TRBJ2-3; V gene: TRBV2; CDR3 DNA: TGTGCCAGCATGCTCCTTAGGAGTACGCAGTATTTT; CDR3 protein: CASMLLRSTQYF
D gene: TRBD2; clone size: .; J gene: TRBJ2-1; V gene: TRBV6-6; CDR3 DNA: TGTGCCAGCAGATCGCCTGGACTAGGGAAGTTCTTC; CDR3 protein: CASRSPGLGKFF
D gene: .; clone size: .; J gene: TRBJ1-3; V gene: TRBV6-1; CDR3 DNA: TGTGCCAGCAGTGAAACTATGGCTCTGAATGGAAACACCATATATTTT; CDR3 protein: CASSETMALNGNTIYF
D gene: .; clone size: once; J gene: TRBJ1-2; V gene: TRBV6-5; CDR3 DNA: TGTGCCAGCAGTTACCCCGGGCAGGGTGGTGGCTACACCTTC; CDR3 protein: CASSYPGQGGGYTF
D gene: .; clone size: .; J gene: TRBJ1-3; V gene: TRBV5-6; CDR3 DNA: TGTGCCAGCAGCCCCCGGGGGGGCCGCTCTGGAAACACCATATATTTT; CDR3 protein: CASSPRGGRSGNTIYF
D gene: TRBD1; clone size: .; J gene: TRBJ2-2; V gene: TRBV30; CDR3 DNA: TGTGCCTGGATCCGGAGGTCGGACAGGGGGACCGGGGAGCTGTTTTTT; CDR3 protein: CAWIRRSDRGTGELFF
D gene: TRBD1; clone size: few; J gene: TRBJ1-6; V gene: TRBV5-4; CDR3 DNA: TGTGCCAGCAGCACCGGACAGGCGAATAATTCACCCCTCCACTTT; CDR3 protein: CASSTGQANNSPLHF
D gene: TRBD1; clone size: .; J gene: TRBJ2-3; V gene: TRBV5-1; CDR3 DNA: TGCGCCAGCAGCTTATCACAGGGGAAGAGGTTCGCAGATACGCAGTATTTT; CDR3 protein: CASSLSQGKRFADTQYF
D gene: TRBD2; clone size: .; J gene: TRBJ2-3; V gene: TRBV9; CDR3 DNA: TGTGCCAGCAGCGTGGCTAGCGGGAACACAGATACGCAGTATTTT; CDR3 protein: CASSVASGNTDTQYF
D gene: .; clone size: .; J gene: TRBJ1-2; V gene: TRBV5-4; CDR3 DNA: TGTGCCAGCAGCTTAGGAAGCGGGGGTGTTAACTATGGCTACACCTTC; CDR3 protein: CASSLGSGGVNYGYTF
D gene: .; clone size: .; J gene: TRBJ2-4; V gene: TRBV3-1/TRBV3-2; CDR3 DNA: TGTGCCAGCAGCCAAGCCTCTGCCCGGGGAGCCAAAAACATTCAGTACTTC; CDR3 protein: CASSQASARGAKNIQYF
D gene: TRBD1; clone size: .; J gene: TRBJ1-3; V gene: TRBV9; CDR3 DNA: TGTGCCAGCAGCGCGACTATCCGACAGGGAACAAGCTCTGGAAACACCATATATTTT; CDR3 protein: CASSATIRQGTSSGNTIYF
D gene: TRBD2; clone size: few; J gene: TRBJ2-3; V gene: TRBV18; CDR3 DNA: TGTGCCAGCTCACCAAAGGTAGCGGGTTCGACAGATACGCAGTATTTT; CDR3 protein: CASSPKVAGSTDTQYF
D gene: .; clone size: .; J gene: TRBJ1-5; V gene: TRBV28; CDR3 DNA: TGTGCCAGCAGTTCCCAGCAGGGCATCAATCAGCCCCAGCATTTT; CDR3 protein: CASSSQQGINQPQHF
D gene: .; clone size: .; J gene: TRBJ2-7; V gene: TRBV30; CDR3 DNA: TGTGCCTGGAGTCGACAGTTTTTTGCGTCGGGGCAGTACTTC; CDR3 protein: CAWSRQFFASGQYF
D gene: TRBD2; clone size: .; J gene: TRBJ2-5; V gene: TRBV7-3; CDR3 DNA: TGTGCCAGCAGCTCTAGCGGCCGGGGGGAGACCCAGTACTTC; CDR3 protein: CASSSSGRGETQYF
D gene: TRBD1; clone size: .; J gene: TRBJ1-2; V gene: TRBV7-8; CDR3 DNA: TGTGCCAGCAGCGCGACAGGGTCGGTTGGCTACACCTTC; CDR3 protein: CASSATGSVGYTF
D gene: .; clone size: .; J gene: TRBJ2-3; V gene: TRBV7-9; CDR3 DNA: TGTGCCAGCAGCTTAGGTCGGCAGACTAGCACAGATACGCAGTATTTT; CDR3 protein: CASSLGRQTSTDTQYF
D gene: TRBD1; clone size: .; J gene: TRBJ1-5; V gene: TRBV2; CDR3 DNA: TGTGCCAGCGAGGGACAGGGCAATCAGCCCCAGCATTTT; CDR3 protein: CASEGQGNQPQHF
D gene: TRBD1; clone size: .; J gene: TRBJ2-5; V gene: TRBV7-3; CDR3 DNA: TGTGCCAGCAGCTCCAGGGGGAGAGAGACCCAGTACTTC; CDR3 protein: CASSSRGRETQYF
D gene: .; clone size: .; J gene: TRBJ1-1; V gene: TRBV18; CDR3 DNA: TGTGCCAGCTCACCACTGAAGGACTCTGAAGCTTTCTTT; CDR3 protein: CASSPLKDSEAFF
D gene: .; clone size: .; J gene: TRBJ1-1; V gene: TRBV19; CDR3 DNA: TGTGCCAGTAGTATCGAGGGGGGGACTGAAGCTTTCTTT; CDR3 protein: CASSIEGGTEAFF
D gene: TRBD1; clone size: .; J gene: TRBJ2-2; V gene: TRBV4-1; CDR3 DNA: TGCGCCAGCAGCCAACCCGACAGGGGGAAAACCGGGGAGCTGTTTTTT; CDR3 protein: CASSQPDRGKTGELFF
D gene: TRBD1; clone size: once; J gene: TRBJ2-3; V gene: TRBV6-4; CDR3 DNA: TGTGCCAGCAGTGAACAGGGGATCGCAGATACGCAGTATTTT; CDR3 protein: CASSEQGIADTQYF
D gene: TRBD1; clone size: .; J gene: TRBJ2-7; V gene: TRBV30; CDR3 DNA: TGTGCCGGGGGACAGGGGGTCTACGAGCAGTACTTC; CDR3 protein: CAGGQGVYEQYF
D gene: .; clone size: .; J gene: TRBJ1-2; V gene: TRBV30; CDR3 DNA: TGTGCCTGGAGTCACGGGGGGAGCTATGGCTACACCTTC; CDR3 protein: CAWSHGGSYGYTF
D gene: TRBD2; clone size: once; J gene: TRBJ2-5; V gene: TRBV7-2; CDR3 DNA: TGTGCCAGCAGCTCGACTAGCGGGAGCTTGACCCAGTACTTC; CDR3 protein: CASSSTSGSLTQYF
D gene: TRBD1; clone size: .; J gene: TRBJ1-1; V gene: TRBV9; CDR3 DNA: TGTGCCAGCAGCCCCTGGACAGGGGAAGCTTTCTTT; CDR3 protein: CASSPWTGEAFF
D gene: TRBD2; clone size: few; J gene: TRBJ2-5; V gene: TRBV3-1/TRBV3-2; CDR3 DNA: TGTGCCAGCAGCCAAGAAGCAGTGGCTAGCGGAAAAGAGACCCAGTACTTC; CDR3 protein: CASSQEAVASGKETQYF